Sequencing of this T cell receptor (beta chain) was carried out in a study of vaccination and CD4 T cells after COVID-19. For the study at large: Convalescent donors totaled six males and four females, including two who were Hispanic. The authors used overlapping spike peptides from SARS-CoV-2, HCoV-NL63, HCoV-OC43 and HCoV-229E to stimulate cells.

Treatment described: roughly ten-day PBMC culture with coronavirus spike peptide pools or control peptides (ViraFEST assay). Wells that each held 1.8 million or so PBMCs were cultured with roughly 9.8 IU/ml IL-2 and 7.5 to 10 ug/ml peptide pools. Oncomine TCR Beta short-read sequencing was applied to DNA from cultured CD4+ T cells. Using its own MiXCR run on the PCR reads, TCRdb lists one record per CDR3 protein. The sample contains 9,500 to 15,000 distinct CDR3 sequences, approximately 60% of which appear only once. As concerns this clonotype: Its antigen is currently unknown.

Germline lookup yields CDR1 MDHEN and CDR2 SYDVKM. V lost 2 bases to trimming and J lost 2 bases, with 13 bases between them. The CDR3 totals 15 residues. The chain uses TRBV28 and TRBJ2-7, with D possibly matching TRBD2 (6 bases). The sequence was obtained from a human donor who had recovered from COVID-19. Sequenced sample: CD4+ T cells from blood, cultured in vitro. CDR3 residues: CASSLPGTGAYEQYF. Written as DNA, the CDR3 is TGTGCCAGCAGTTTACCAGGGACTGGGGCCTACGAGCAGTACTTC.